The rows below give T cell receptor beta chains drawn from one sample of a study of PD-L1 blockade in urothelial cancer. Data came from immunoSEQ multiplex PCR; TCRdb stores just in-frame clones and leaves some out. There are some 35,000 clones in the sample; 82% occur only once, and around 19% lies in the top ten. The sequences come from PBMCs, collected around atezolizumab (anti-PD-L1) treatment. These receptors all come from a man aged 55 to 70 with urothelial cancer. Each CDR3 is given with its conserved first and last residue. The D gene is left open where the match is weak. The size field is filled for only some rows; it gives once, few, many or a size class.

d_call	v_call	clone_size	j_call	cdr3_length	cdr3_aa	cdr3_nt
.	TRBV11-2	few	TRBJ1-6	12	CASSARNSPLHF	TGTGCCAGCAGCGCGAGGAATTCACCCCTCCACTTT
.	TRBV10-3	once	TRBJ1-5	15	CAIREGRGYNQPQHF	TGTGCCATCAGGGAGGGCAGGGGATACAATCAGCCCCAGCATTTT
.	TRBV2	.	TRBJ2-5	14	CASSPPLGVETQYF	TGTGCCAGCAGTCCGCCGCTCGGGGTGGAGACCCAGTACTTC
TRBD1	TRBV5-4	.	TRBJ2-3	16	CASSLPGTGVSDTQYF	TGTGCCAGCAGCTTACCCGGGACAGGGGTGTCAGATACGCAGTATTTT
TRBD1	TRBV30	once	TRBJ1-1	17	CAWSTSTGTKIFYEAFF	TGTGCCTGGAGTACTTCGACAGGGACAAAAATCTTCTATGAGGCTTTCTTT
.	TRBV4-1	.	TRBJ2-5	13	CASSQGLPETQYF	TGCGCCAGCAGCCAAGGACTGCCAGAGACCCAGTACTTC
TRBD1	TRBV27	medium-sized	TRBJ1-6	19	CASSLSSGQTSFYNSPLHF	TGTGCCAGCAGTTTAAGTTCGGGACAGACCAGTTTCTATAATTCACCCCTCCACTTT
.	TRBV6-5	.	TRBJ1-4	15	CASSPGEGRGEKLFF	TGTGCCAGCAGCCCCGGGGAGGGTAGAGGTGAAAAACTGTTTTTT
TRBD2	TRBV4-1	.	TRBJ2-7	17	CASSLGLAGFGSYEQYF	TGCGCCAGCAGCCTGGGACTAGCGGGTTTCGGCTCCTACGAGCAGTACTTC
.	TRBV6-5	.	TRBJ1-5	12	CASSSPGQPQHF	TGTGCCAGCAGTTCCCCGGGTCAGCCCCAGCATTTT
.	TRBV21-1	.	TRBJ1-6	14	CASSNGTVYSPLHF	TGTGCCAGCAGCAACGGGACAGTCTATTCACCCCTCCACTTT
.	TRBV5-1	.	TRBJ1-1	15	CASSLAISENTEAFF	TGCGCCAGCAGCTTGGCAATCTCAGAGAACACTGAAGCTTTCTTT
TRBD2	TRBV6-4	.	TRBJ2-5	19	CASSDKTSGVAALTGTQYF	TGTGCCAGCAGTGACAAAACTAGCGGGGTAGCGGCTTTGACGGGGACCCAGTACTTC
TRBD1	TRBV7-9	.	TRBJ1-2	16	CASSSKQGAPNYGYTF	TGTGCCAGCAGCTCTAAACAGGGGGCGCCTAACTATGGCTACACCTTC
.	TRBV27	.	TRBJ2-7	14	CASSLRGPLYEQYF	TGTGCCAGCAGTTTAAGAGGGCCCCTGTACGAGCAGTACTTC
.	TRBV2	medium-sized	TRBJ2-7	15	CASRLRGPSDYEQYF	TGTGCCAGCCGCCTCAGGGGCCCCTCGGACTACGAGCAGTACTTC
.	TRBV10-3	.	TRBJ1-2	15	CAISESVVRGYGYTF	TGTGCCATCAGTGAGTCGGTGGTCAGGGGCTATGGCTACACCTTC
.	TRBV5-1	.	TRBJ2-7	15	CASSLGASYSYEQYF	TGCGCCAGCAGCTTGGGGGCCTCCTACTCCTACGAGCAGTACTTC
TRBD2	TRBV5-1	.	TRBJ2-5	15	CASSRLAGAGETQYF	TGCGCCAGCAGCAGACTAGCGGGGGCGGGAGAGACCCAGTACTTC
.	TRBV29-1	.	TRBJ2-7	14	CSVEETGISYEQYF	TGCAGCGTTGAAGAAACAGGAATCTCCTACGAGCAGTACTTC
TRBD2	TRBV7-2	.	TRBJ2-5	15	CASNRTGGLRETQYF	TGTGCCAGCAACAGAACGGGGGGTTTGAGGGAGACCCAGTACTTC
TRBD1	TRBV19	.	TRBJ1-5	14	CASSPQGARQPQHF	TGTGCCAGTAGTCCGCAGGGGGCGCGTCAGCCCCAGCATTTT
.	TRBV23-1	.	TRBJ1-1	13	CASGEGVNTEAFF	TGCGCCAGCGGGGAGGGGGTGAACACTGAAGCTTTCTTT
.	TRBV7-9	once	TRBJ2-1	15	CASSLLEGNYNEQFF	TGTGCCAGCAGCTTATTGGAGGGAAACTACAATGAGCAGTTCTTC
TRBD2	TRBV6-4	once	TRBJ2-1	15	CARTSGEPSYNEQFF	TGTGCCCGCACTAGCGGGGAACCCTCCTACAATGAGCAGTTCTTC
TRBD2	TRBV4-1	.	TRBJ2-1	16	CASSQEGSGVHNEQFF	TGCGCCAGCAGCCAAGAGGGTAGCGGGGTCCACAATGAGCAGTTCTTC
.	TRBV5-1	.	TRBJ1-1	12	CASTGSGGYAFF	TGCGCCAGCACCGGGTCGGGAGGGTATGCTTTCTTT
.	TRBV29-1	.	TRBJ2-7	12	CSVGGLSYEQYF	TGCAGCGTTGGAGGGCTATCCTACGAGCAGTACTTC
TRBD2	TRBV9	few	TRBJ2-3	17	CASSPRAVAGGADTQYF	TGTGCCAGCAGCCCCCGTGCGGTAGCGGGGGGCGCAGATACGCAGTATTTT
TRBD1	TRBV19	.	TRBJ2-3	15	CASSGTGLRIDTQYF	TGTGCCAGTAGTGGGACAGGCCTTCGTATAGATACGCAGTATTTT
.	TRBV5-6	once	TRBJ2-5	12	CASRGGSATQYF	TGTGCCAGCAGGGGGGGTAGCGCGACCCAGTACTTC
TRBD2	TRBV5-1	.	TRBJ2-5	17	CASSPSTSGVLQETQYF	TGCGCCAGCAGCCCGTCGACTAGCGGGGTACTTCAAGAGACCCAGTACTTC
.	TRBV11-2	.	TRBJ2-1	15	CASSLAQGSMSEQFF	TGTGCCAGCAGCTTAGCTCAGGGAAGCATGAGTGAGCAGTTCTTC
.	TRBV15	.	TRBJ2-5	14	CATSRDLQSETQYF	TGTGCCACCAGCAGAGACTTACAGTCAGAGACCCAGTACTTC
.	TRBV20-1	.	TRBJ2-5	11	CSAPRRETQYF	TGCAGTGCTCCTCGTCGAGAGACCCAGTACTTC
TRBD2	TRBV10-3	.	TRBJ2-7	15	CAISEFPTSDYEQYF	TGTGCCATCAGTGAGTTCCCCACTAGCGACTACGAGCAGTACTTC
TRBD1	TRBV28	.	TRBJ1-5	15	CASGLPTGGNQPQHF	TGTGCCAGCGGGCTACCGACAGGGGGCAATCAGCCCCAGCATTTT
TRBD1	TRBV5-1	.	TRBJ2-2	19	CASSSTGATAVGRDGELFF	TGCGCCAGCAGCTCGACAGGGGCCACGGCTGTAGGTCGGGACGGGGAGCTGTTTTTT
TRBD2	TRBV10-2	.	TRBJ2-1	15	CASSDGTSGGDEQFF	TGCGCCAGCAGTGATGGGACTAGCGGGGGTGATGAGCAGTTCTTC
TRBD2	TRBV6-5	.	TRBJ2-3	15	CASSRAGGPGDTQYF	TGTGCCAGCAGTAGAGCGGGGGGACCAGGAGATACGCAGTATTTT
.	TRBV30	.	TRBJ2-5	12	CAWRRSQETQYF	TGTGCCTGGAGGCGCTCTCAAGAGACCCAGTACTTC
.	TRBV30	.	TRBJ1-3	15	CAWGFTPAGGNTIYF	TGTGCCTGGGGTTTTACTCCCGCAGGCGGAAACACCATATATTTT
.	TRBV19	.	TRBJ2-6	14	CASNGRGGANVLTF	TGTGCCAGTAACGGCCGAGGTGGGGCCAACGTCCTGACTTTC
.	TRBV6-5	once	TRBJ1-6	14	CASRLRGSNSPLHF	TGTGCCAGCCGGTTGAGAGGGTCTAATTCACCCCTCCACTTT
.	TRBV21-1	.	TRBJ2-7	18	CASSNRSAIIPSSYEQYF	TGTGCCAGCAGCAATCGGTCCGCAATCATTCCCTCCTCCTACGAGCAGTACTTC